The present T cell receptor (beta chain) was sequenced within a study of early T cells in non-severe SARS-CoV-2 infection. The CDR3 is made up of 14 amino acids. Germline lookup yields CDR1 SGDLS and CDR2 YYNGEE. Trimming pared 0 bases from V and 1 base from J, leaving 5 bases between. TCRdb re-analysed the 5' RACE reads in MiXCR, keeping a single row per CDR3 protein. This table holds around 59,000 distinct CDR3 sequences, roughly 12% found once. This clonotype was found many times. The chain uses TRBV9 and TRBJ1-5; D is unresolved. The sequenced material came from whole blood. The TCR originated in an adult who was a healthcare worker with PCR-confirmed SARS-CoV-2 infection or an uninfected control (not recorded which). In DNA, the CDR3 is TGTGCCAGCAGCGTAGAAGGCAGCAATCAGCCCCAGCATTTT. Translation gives CASSVEGSNQPQHF.